This entry concerns a single T cell receptor beta chain. In this sample, this clonotype turned up a few times. The specificity of this receptor is unknown. No much larger clone is present one base from it, and per-base qualities are unavailable. This record belongs to a study of T cell repertoires in breast cancer listed by TCRdb under 2016. For context, the study as a whole: Tumors, lymph nodes and peripheral blood lymphocytes from breast cancer patients, as well as peripheral blood from healthy control donors, were profiled. The majority of the 20 or so patient tumors analyzed for shared TCRs were ER+/PR+. Controls included nine healthy donors of an age range similar to the patients. On average, sequencing produced about 500,000 sequences per sample and roughly 9.4 reads per input cell. Because breast cancer has a low mutational burden and common mutations are rare, the study reasoned that TCRs shared between breast cancer patients would target shared antigens. Tumors and tumor-involved lymph nodes were minced, digested with Liberase and DNase, and then passed through 70-um and 40-um filters. Tumor-free lymph nodes were processed without enzymatic digestion, and blood samples were separated by Ficoll. The investigation overall reported the following: Possible tumor specificity was suggested for around 20 TCR pairs that were shared across seven or more patient tumors yet rarely found in control blood. Tumor-involved sentinel lymph nodes shared about fourfold more TCRs with matched tumor repertoires than tumor-free nodes (7.7% versus 2%). Genuine antitumor clones may have been missed because singleton TCRs were discarded and only part of each tumor was sampled. Shared TCRs were encoded by various nucleotide sequences, which suggests selection and expansion based on antigen. Emulsion RT-PCR was considered qualitative rather than quantitative, since transcript abundance and primer differences skewed clone recovery. TRBV7 predominance was observed among shared TCRs, which possibly reflected tumor recognition or mispriming bias from eight TRBV7 primers.

From the cysteine up to the phenylalanine, the CDR3 has a length of 13 residues. This entry keeps only the CDR3 DNA: 39 bases, framed from base 1. Cut back by 6 bases and 5 bases, the V and J ends lie 16 bases apart. Reading the germline V gene (reference sequence) gives CDR1 DFQATT and CDR2 SNEGSKA. Paired alpha-beta TCRs of CD8+ T cells were analyzed using an expanded emulsion RT-PCR method with primers for all TCR V genes. Before emulsion RT-PCR, CD8+ T cells were isolated using a CD8 positive selection kit and then incubated overnight in roughly 9.3 IU/mL IL-2. The library relied on emulsion pairing. A second nested PCR with blocking oligos suppressed unpaired genes, then a third nested PCR added Illumina adaptors and barcodes. Each emulsion RT-PCR master mix contained roughly 4,500-280,000 T cells, with C-region, Stepout and V-region primers. Emulsions were generated with the Micellula Emulsion and Purification Kit, and RT-PCR used Qiagen OneStep RT-PCR reagents. Pooled libraries were sequenced with paired-end 2 x 250 reads on an Illumina MiSeq. The study's processing was this. In Galaxy, read pairs were joined and then clipped at the engineered overlap into separate alpha and beta files, and any unclipped reads were discarded. Alpha-beta pairs were assigned using CompleteTCR, a MiTCR-based pipeline in which chains sharing read cluster identifiers are linked by an R script. TCR sequences that were observed only once, representing about 1-3.3%, were removed as potential sequencing errors. The raw public data were reprocessed by TCRdb itself: fastp quality trimming at Q25, MiXCR clonotype calling, in-frame beta chains only. Entries that share a CDR3 protein sequence are merged under the most common genes and DNA. Here the V and J calls rest on TCRdb's processing, not on the authors' analysis. Here the sample has 3,500 to 4,500 distinct CDR3 sequences; about a third occur a single time. Around a third of the sample is taken by the ten largest.

The source of this sequence is a pool of human donors with breast cancer or a healthy control (not recorded which). The sequencing input was CD8+ T cells. The V gene is TRBV20-1 and the J gene is TRBJ1-2; possibly the D gene is TRBD1, per 5 matching bases. The DNA sequence is as follows: TGCAGTGCCCTCTTCGGGACGGATTATGGCTACACCTTC. It encodes CSALFGTDYGYTF.